The next 6 T cell receptor beta chains were all read from a single sample in a study of blood T cell repertoires in COVID-19. TCRdb's table, derived via immunoSEQ multiplex PCR, lists solely in-frame clones and lacks some. The sample has 40,000 to 55,000 clones; approximately 84% are singletons. The sequencing input was peripheral blood. Receptors were obtained from a man in his fifties or sixties with active COVID-19.

V is TRBV7-2 and J is TRBJ2-1; the match to TRBD1 covers 7 bases. Germline V gene sequence: CDR1 SGHTA, CDR2 FQGNSA. This CDR3 is 13 amino acids long. The V and J ends lost 3 bases and 9 bases, in that order; junction bases with no gene match: 5. The CDR3 here is CASSFGGQVEQFF. CDR3 DNA: TGTGCCAGCAGCTTCGGTGGACAGGTTGAGCAGTTCTTC.

The chain has TRBV9 and TRBJ2-7; D unresolved. This CDR3 is 13 amino acids long. From germline, CDR1 is SGDLS and CDR2 YYNGEE. V was clipped by 3 bases and J by 0 bases, with 7 bases between them. The CDR3 here is CASSGLSSYEQYF. The CDR3 nucleotides read TGTGCCAGCAGCGGACTTAGCTCCTACGAGCAGTACTTC.

The chain is built from TRBV5-8 and TRBJ1-5; D ambiguous. Germline assignment: CDR1 SGHTS and CDR2 YDEGEE. Between the trimmed V and J ends, which lost 0 bases and 4 bases, there was a span of 8 bases. There are 14 residues in the CDR3. CDR3 sequence reads: CASSLARLNQPQHF. CDR3 DNA sequence: TGTGCCAGCAGCTTGGCCAGACTTAATCAGCCCCAGCATTTT.

This chain uses TRBV10-2 with TRBJ2-3, with 14 bases that match TRBD2. With 5 bases clipped from V and 3 bases from J, the junction kept 10 bases outside the gene matches. The CDR3 totals 18 residues. Germline loops: CDR1 WSHSY, CDR2 SAAADI. For the CDR3, the DNA is TGCGCCAGCAGTAAACCGCCGGGACTAGCGGGGGAAACAGATACGCAGTATTTT. The encoded protein is CASSKPPGLAGETDTQYF.

The chain is built from TRBV18 and TRBJ2-2, with 11 bases matching TRBD2. The CDR3 runs 17 residues. V dropped 3 bases and J dropped 0; count of bases not matched to a gene: 3. Germline V gene lookup returns CDR1 KGHSH and CDR2 LQKENI. CDR3 loop: CASSPQLAGANTGELFF. DNA for the CDR3: TGTGCCAGCTCACCCCAACTAGCGGGGGCGAACACCGGGGAGCTGTTTTTT. Looking up the rest from reference TRBV18 and TRBJ2-2 gives the full variable domain: NAGVMQNPRHLVRRRGQEARLRCSPMKGHSHVYWYRQLPEEGLKFMVYLQKENIIDESGMPKERFSAEFPKEGPSILRIQQVVRGDSAAYFCASSPQLAGANTGELFFGEGSRLTVL.

This clone counts as medium-sized (0.01 to 0.1%). The J gene is TRBJ1-6, the V gene TRBV5-4; TRBD1 aligns across 7 bases. The CDR3 totals 15 residues. Germline CDR1 reads SGHNT; CDR2 reads YYREEE (reference sequence). Germline trimming cut 3 bases from V and 2 bases from J; bases unmatched to any gene: 2. In DNA, the CDR3 is TGTGCCAGCAGCTCCGGGACAGCCTATAATTCACCCCTCCACTTT. Translated, it gives CASSSGTAYNSPLHF.